The text below deals with one T cell receptor (beta chain). Its antigen remains unknown. This record belongs to a study of T cell responses to AZD1222 COVID-19 vaccine. Germline lookup yields CDR1 MDHEN and CDR2 SYDVKM. The CDR3 runs to 14 residues. The V and J ends lost 0 bases and 5 bases respectively, with 10 bases between them. Libraries were prepared by immunoSEQ multiplex PCR; TCRdb keeps only in-frame clonotypes and omits some of them. Of fewer than 200,000 clones listed, 85% to 90% are singletons. Study-wide points: White British donors predominated, females outnumbered males, and clonal diversity was possibly underestimated.

The chain carries TRBV28 and TRBJ1-2, with a tentative D call TRBD1 (5 bases). The sequencing used peripheral blood, collected on day 0 of AZD1222 vaccination. The receptor was derived from an adult in good health. For the CDR3, the DNA is TGTGCCAGCAGTTTATGGCAGGGCCTATATGGCTACACCTTC. Its translation is CASSLWQGLYGYTF.